These 16 T cell receptor beta chains originate from one sample sequenced in a study of cytomegalovirus exposure and HLA in healthy donors. The study ran its PCR with 60 Vbeta and 13 Jbeta primers. Generated by immunoSEQ multiplex PCR, the TCRdb table keeps only in-frame clones and is missing some. The table lists some 160,000 clones, roughly 80% of them singletons. Specimen: PBMCs. All receptors come from a man aged 45-65 years in good health and CMV-seropositive.

This sequence joins TRBV6-5 and TRBJ2-7; 8 bases are a match to TRBD1. V trimming: 2 bases; J trimming: 2 bases; junction bases outside the gene matches: 5. Germline V gene lookup returns CDR1 MNHEY and CDR2 SVGAGI. CDR3 length: 15 amino acids. CDR3 loop: CASSYGTGDTYEQYF. As DNA, the CDR3 is TGTGCCAGCAGTTACGGGACAGGAGATACCTACGAGCAGTACTTC.

The J gene is TRBJ2-3, the V gene TRBV14; D is possibly TRBD2 (8 bases). Germline CDR1 is SGHDN and CDR2 is FVKESK. The length of the CDR3 is 17 residues. Trimming pared 1 base from V and 5 bases from J, leaving 19 bases between. CDR3 sequence (DNA): TGTGCCAGCAGCCAAGCGGGCAGGGGGGCGGGAGGAGATACGCAGTATTTT. Translation gives CASSQAGRGAGGDTQYF. Together with reference TRBV14 and TRBJ2-3, the CDR3 gives the full variable domain: EAGVTQFPSHSVIEKGQTVTLRCDPISGHDNLYWYRRVMGKEIKFLLHFVKESKQDESGMPNNRFLAERTGGTYSTLKVQPAELEDSGVYFCASSQAGRGAGGDTQYFGPGTRLTVL.

V and J are TRBV6-5 and TRBJ2-3; tentative D call: TRBD1 (6 bases). The CDR3 length is 15 residues. Trimming removed 6 bases from V and 2 bases from J, with 15 bases in between. CDR1 MNHEY and CDR2 SVGAGI come from the germline V gene. CDR3 nucleotide sequence: TGTGCCAGCAGAGAAACGGGACAACCCACAGATACGCAGTATTTT. Its translation is CASRETGQPTDTQYF.

About this clone itself: One end of the junction fails to match germline, which may point to a read error. V and J are TRBV25-1 and TRBJ1-5, with 7 nucleotides matching TRBD1. CDR1 and CDR2 from the germline V gene are MGHDK and SYGVNS. This CDR3 has 14 amino acids. The CDR3 protein is CVSSDTGGNQPQHF. CDR3 nucleotide sequence: TGTGTCAGCAGTGACACAGGGGGCAATCAGCCCCAGCATTTT.

This clone has more than one count but fewer than ten. The V call is TRBV11-2, the J call TRBJ1-2, with unresolved D. The germline gives CDR1 SGHAT, CDR2 FQNNGV. V was pared by 0 bases and J by 2 bases, with 16 bases between. This CDR3 has 17 amino acids. In DNA form, the CDR3 reads TGTGCCAGCAGCTTAGATTTAGGCAGACAAACAAACTATGGCTACACCTTC. It is translated as CASSLDLGRQTNYGYTF.

V gene TRBV27 combines with J gene TRBJ1-2, with D perhaps matching TRBD1 (6 bases). V was pared by 1 base and J by 2 bases, with 11 bases between. CDR1 MNHEY and CDR2 SMNVEV come from the germline V gene (reference sequence). The CDR3 contains 15 residues. The CDR3 region is CASSLYRGGNYGYTF. The CDR3, as DNA: TGTGCCAGCAGTTTATATCGAGGGGGAAACTATGGCTACACCTTC.

V usage is TRBV7-9 and J usage is TRBJ2-7; a possible D gene is TRBD2 (5 bases). Trimming took off 5 bases at V and 2 bases at J, with 13 bases between the two ends. The CDR3 covers 14 residues. The germline gives CDR1 SEHNR, CDR2 FQNEAQ (reference sequence). DNA for the CDR3: TGTGCCAGCAGCCCAGCTGCCGGGACCTACGAGCAGTACTTC. It specifies CASSPAAGTYEQYF.

The gene calls are TRBV5-1 and TRBJ2-5, with 7 bases aligning to TRBD1. This CDR3 is built from 15 residues. Trimming cost V 2 bases and J 4 bases; bases outside gene matches: 8. The germline gives CDR1 SGHRS, CDR2 YFSETQ. The CDR3 bases are TGCGCCAGCAGCTTTTGGGGGACAGACAGAGAGACCCAGTACTTC. It specifies CASSFWGTDRETQYF. The full variable domain, in which reference TRBV5-1 and TRBJ2-5 provide the parts outside the CDR3, is KAGVTQTPRYLIKTRGQQVTLSCSPISGHRSVSWYQQTPGQGLQFLFEYFSETQRNKGNFPGRFSGRQFSNSRSEMNVSTLELGDSALYLCASSFWGTDRETQYFGPGTRLLVL.

This clone was picked up a small number of times. The chain employs TRBV25-1 and TRBJ1-1, with 8 nucleotides matching TRBD1. The CDR3 spans 13 residues. The V gene's germline CDR1 is MGHDK and CDR2 SYGVNS. With V trimmed by 8 bases and J by 4 bases, 6 bases remained unmatched. CDR3 DNA: TGTGCCAGCCCAGGACAGGGCGGCACTGAAGCTTTCTTT. It encodes CASPGQGGTEAFF.

This clone was seen only a few times. V is TRBV9 and J is TRBJ1-4, with D possibly TRBD1 on 6 matching bases. The germline V gene encodes CDR1 SGDLS and CDR2 YYNGEE. The germline V and J ends were trimmed by 0 bases and 6 bases, with 9 bases remaining between them. This CDR3 spans 14 amino acids. The DNA of the CDR3 is TGTGCCAGCAGCGTAGAGGGGGTTGATGAAAAACTGTTTTTT. Its protein product is CASSVEGVDEKLFF.

This clone was seen once. CDR3 sequence: CASSLSGVVRGSPLHF. Written as DNA, the CDR3 is TGTGCCAGCTCACTATCAGGGGTCGTCAGGGGTTCACCCCTCCACTTT. The V gene is TRBV27, the J gene TRBJ1-6; the D gene is possibly TRBD1 (6 bases). The CDR3 spans 16 residues. With 8 bases removed from V and 9 bases from J, the gap between germline ends came to 23 bases. Germline lookup yields CDR1 MNHEY and CDR2 SMNVEV (reference sequence).

V usage is TRBV4-3 and J usage is TRBJ1-5; TRBD1 aligns across 8 bases. The CDR3 has 17 amino acids. V was clipped by 0 bases and J by 4 bases; unmatched bases: 8. Germline assignment: CDR1 LGHNA and CDR2 YSLEER. Here the CDR3 reads CASSQDRTGTWNQPQHF. CDR3 nucleotide sequence: TGCGCCAGCAGCCAAGATCGGACAGGGACGTGGAATCAGCCCCAGCATTTT.

This clone was counted once. CDR3 in amino acids: CAWSILRGSQPQHF. In DNA form, the CDR3 reads TGTGCCTGGTCGATTCTCAGGGGGTCACAGCCCCAGCATTTT. This chain joins TRBV30 and TRBJ1-5, with 7 positions matching TRBD1. The germline CDR1 and CDR2 sequences are GTSNPN and SVGIG (reference sequence). V was clipped by 5 bases and J by 7 bases; unmatched bases: 11. The CDR3 consists of 14 residues.

This clone turned up a few times. The chain joins TRBV6-5 to TRBJ2-2; 9 bases match TRBD2. V was clipped by 6 bases and J by 5 bases; unmatched bases: 4. The CDR3 spans 14 residues. The germline gives CDR1 MNHEY, CDR2 SVGAGI. CDR3 sequence reads: CASRAGGNTGELFF. CDR3 DNA: TGTGCCAGCAGGGCGGGGGGGAATACCGGGGAGCTGTTTTTT.

The chain couples TRBV6-1 to TRBJ2-5, with TRBD1 as a possible D gene (5 bases). The CDR3 has 16 residues. CDR1 and CDR2 (germline): MNHNS, SASEGT. Trimming left V 2 bases short and J 4 bases short, with 17 bases between. CDR3: CASSESVRATGETQYF. The DNA of the CDR3 is TGTGCCAGCAGTGAATCGGTCAGGGCAACAGGAGAGACCCAGTACTTC.

The J gene is TRBJ1-2, the V gene TRBV2, with a tentative D call TRBD1 (6 bases). This CDR3 contains 14 residues. Trimming removed 6 bases from V and 4 bases from J, with 15 bases in between. Germline CDR1 and CDR2: SNHLY and FYNNEI. The CDR3 sequence: CASSNRDTSYGYTF. For the CDR3, the DNA is TGTGCCAGCAGCAACCGGGACACTTCCTATGGCTACACCTTC.